This TCR beta chain was obtained from a study of T cells in Graves' hyperthyroidism and ophthalmopathy. General study results and limits: Ophthalmopathy was separated from stable hyperthyroidism by a 13 V-J model.

Regarding this clonotype: What it recognizes is unknown.

Amplification of TCR beta CDR3 regions was performed using RNA transcripts as template. A first-round RT-PCR of the TCR CDR3 used the HTBI primer set. TCRdb fed the multiplex PCR reads into MiXCR, producing one record per CDR3 protein. This table has hundreds of thousands of distinct CDR3 sequences, about a sixth appearing once. Ophthalmopathy patients had Clinical Activity Score at least 3, NOSPECS grade at least 4, duration under 3 months. PBMCs came from roughly 10 ml fresh peripheral blood. Specimen: blood. This sequence originates from a woman aged 18 to 35 with Graves' ophthalmopathy.

CDR3 residues: CASSLMGLAGYEQYF. In DNA form, the CDR3 reads TGTGCCAGCAGCTTAATGGGACTAGCGGGATACGAGCAGTACTTC. The V call is TRBV7-8, the J call TRBJ2-7; TRBD2 matches at 13 bases. The CDR3 length is 15 residues. J gave up 4 bases and V 2 bases, and 2 bases lay outside the gene matches. Germline V CDR1 and CDR2: SGHVS, FQNEAQ.